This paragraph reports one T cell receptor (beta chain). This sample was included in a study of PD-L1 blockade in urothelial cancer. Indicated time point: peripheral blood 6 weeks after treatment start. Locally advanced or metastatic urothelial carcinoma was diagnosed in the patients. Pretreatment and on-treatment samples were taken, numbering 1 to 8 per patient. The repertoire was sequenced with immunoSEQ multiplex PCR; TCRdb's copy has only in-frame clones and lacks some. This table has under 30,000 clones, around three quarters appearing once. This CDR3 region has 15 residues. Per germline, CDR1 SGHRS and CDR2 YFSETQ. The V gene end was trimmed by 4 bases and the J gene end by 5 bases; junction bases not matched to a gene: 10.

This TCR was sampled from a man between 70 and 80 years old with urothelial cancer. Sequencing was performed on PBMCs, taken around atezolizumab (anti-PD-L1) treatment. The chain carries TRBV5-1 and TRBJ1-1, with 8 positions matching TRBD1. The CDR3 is CASSVQYRGGTEAFF. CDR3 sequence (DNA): TGCGCCAGCAGCGTCCAGTACAGGGGGGGGACTGAAGCTTTCTTT.